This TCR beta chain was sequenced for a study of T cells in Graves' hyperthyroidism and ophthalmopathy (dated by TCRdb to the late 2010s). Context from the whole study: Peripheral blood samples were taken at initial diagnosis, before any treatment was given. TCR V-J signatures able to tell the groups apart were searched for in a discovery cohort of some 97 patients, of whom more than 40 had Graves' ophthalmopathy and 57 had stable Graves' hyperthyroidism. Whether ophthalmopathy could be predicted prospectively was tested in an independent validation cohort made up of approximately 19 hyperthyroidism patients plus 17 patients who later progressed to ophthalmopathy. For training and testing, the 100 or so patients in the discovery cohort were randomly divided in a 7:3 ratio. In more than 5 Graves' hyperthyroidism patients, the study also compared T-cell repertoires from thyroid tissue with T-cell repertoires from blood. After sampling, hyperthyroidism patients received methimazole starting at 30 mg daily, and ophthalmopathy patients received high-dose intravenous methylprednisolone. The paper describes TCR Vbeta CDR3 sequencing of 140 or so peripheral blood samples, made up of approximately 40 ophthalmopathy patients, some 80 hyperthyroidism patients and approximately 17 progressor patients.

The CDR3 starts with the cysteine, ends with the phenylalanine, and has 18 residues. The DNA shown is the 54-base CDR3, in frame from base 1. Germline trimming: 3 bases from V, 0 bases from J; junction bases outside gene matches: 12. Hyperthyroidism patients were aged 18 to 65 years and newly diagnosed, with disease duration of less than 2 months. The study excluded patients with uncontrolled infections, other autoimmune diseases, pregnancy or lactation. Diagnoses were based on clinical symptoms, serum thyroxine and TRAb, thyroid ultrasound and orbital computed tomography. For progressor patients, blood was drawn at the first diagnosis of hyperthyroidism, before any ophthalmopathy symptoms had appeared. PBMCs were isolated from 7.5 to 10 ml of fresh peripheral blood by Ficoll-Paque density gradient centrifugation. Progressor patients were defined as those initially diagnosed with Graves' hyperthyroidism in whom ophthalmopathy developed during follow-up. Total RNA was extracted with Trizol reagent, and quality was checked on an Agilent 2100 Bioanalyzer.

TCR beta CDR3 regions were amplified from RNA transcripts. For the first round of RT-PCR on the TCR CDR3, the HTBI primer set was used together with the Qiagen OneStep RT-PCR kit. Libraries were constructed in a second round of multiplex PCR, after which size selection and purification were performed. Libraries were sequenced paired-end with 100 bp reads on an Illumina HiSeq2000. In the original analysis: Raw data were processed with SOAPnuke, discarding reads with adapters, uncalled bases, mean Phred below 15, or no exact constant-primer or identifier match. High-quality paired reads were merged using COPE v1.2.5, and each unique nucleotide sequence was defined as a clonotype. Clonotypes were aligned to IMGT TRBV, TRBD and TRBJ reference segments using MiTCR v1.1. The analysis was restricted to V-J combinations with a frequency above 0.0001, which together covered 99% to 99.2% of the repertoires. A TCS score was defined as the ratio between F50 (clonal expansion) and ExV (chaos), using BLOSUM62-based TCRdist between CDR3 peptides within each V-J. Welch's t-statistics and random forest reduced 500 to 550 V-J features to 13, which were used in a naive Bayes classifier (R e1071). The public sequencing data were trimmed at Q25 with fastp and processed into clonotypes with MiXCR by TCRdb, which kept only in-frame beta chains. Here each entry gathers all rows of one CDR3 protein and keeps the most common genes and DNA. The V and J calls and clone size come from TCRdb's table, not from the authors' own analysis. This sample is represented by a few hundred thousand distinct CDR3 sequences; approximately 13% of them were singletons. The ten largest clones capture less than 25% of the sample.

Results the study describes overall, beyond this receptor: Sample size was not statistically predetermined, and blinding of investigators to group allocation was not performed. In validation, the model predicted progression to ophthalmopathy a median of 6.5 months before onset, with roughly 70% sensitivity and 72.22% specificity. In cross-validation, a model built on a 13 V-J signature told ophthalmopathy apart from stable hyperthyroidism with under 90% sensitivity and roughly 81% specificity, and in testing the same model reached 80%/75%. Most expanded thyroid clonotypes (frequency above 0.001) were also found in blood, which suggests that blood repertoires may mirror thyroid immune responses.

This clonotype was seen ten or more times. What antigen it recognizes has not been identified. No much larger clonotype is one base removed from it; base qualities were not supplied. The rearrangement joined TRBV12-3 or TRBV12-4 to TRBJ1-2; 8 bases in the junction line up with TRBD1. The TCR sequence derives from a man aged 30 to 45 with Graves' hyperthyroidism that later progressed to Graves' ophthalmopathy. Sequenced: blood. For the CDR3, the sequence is CASSLGAQGAYANYGYTF. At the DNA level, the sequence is TGTGCCAGCAGTTTGGGTGCCCAGGGGGCCTATGCTAACTATGGCTACACCTTC.